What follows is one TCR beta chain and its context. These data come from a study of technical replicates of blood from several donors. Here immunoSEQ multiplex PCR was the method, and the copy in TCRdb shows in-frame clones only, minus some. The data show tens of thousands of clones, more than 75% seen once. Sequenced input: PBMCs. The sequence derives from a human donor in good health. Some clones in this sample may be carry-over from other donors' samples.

As DNA, the CDR3 is TGTGCCAGCAGTGGGGGGAGGCAGCCCCAGCATTTT. Encoded protein: CASSGGRQPQHF. The J gene is TRBJ1-5, the V gene TRBV2; perhaps TRBD1 as D (5 bases). Germline V gene lookup returns CDR1 SNHLY and CDR2 FYNNEI. This CDR3 spans 12 amino acids. Trimming removed 4 bases at V and 7 bases at J, with 8 bases between.